The entry that follows covers one TCR beta chain sequence. In this sample, this clone turned up once. It lacks a known antigen. Base qualities are not provided; no much larger clone lies one nucleotide away. In the paper's terms, the time point label means: baseline before first vaccination. The vaccinee samples were drawn from two UK trials, COV001 and COV002, one of which was a single-blind randomized controlled phase 2/3 trial testing AZD1222 (ChAdOx1 nCoV-19) in healthy adults. Trial participant PBMC samples were collected at day 0 and day 28 after the second dose for TCRbeta chain sequencing. The data stem from a study of T cell responses to AZD1222 COVID-19 vaccine (dated by TCRdb to 2020 to 2023). Looking at the study overall: AZD1222 recipients whose second dose came at about 4 weeks and those whose second dose came at about 12 weeks were combined into one group, since spike-specific TCR depth and breadth did not differ between the two schedules. TCR sequencing was performed for 230 to 250 trial participants, of whom some 200 were given two doses of AZD1222 and approximately 25 were given two doses of MenACWY control vaccine. Trial participants were enrolled by age into 18-55, 56-69 and 70-plus year subgroups, with about 150, 28 and 57 TCR-sequenced participants respectively. Findings and caveats that apply to the study as a whole: The whole spike protein was spanned by vaccine-associated CD4 TCRs, and dominant responses were seen in regions 160-218 and 743-854. Reportedly, almost half of the unique spike-specific TCRs recognized epitopes lying outside the regions that are mutated in the B.1.351 and B.1.1.7 variants. Conclusions about previously exposed vaccinees are limited, since just five or six AZD1222 recipients were seropositive for SARS-CoV-2 at baseline. The 56-69-year group was small, and its depth increase did not reach significance, likely because of low power. No day 14 peak-response samples were available, so repertoires were characterized only after the peak T cell response. Participants were mostly white British, with more females than males. The authors suggested clonal diversity may have been underestimated. After two AZD1222 doses, spike-specific TCR breadth and depth were significantly higher than at day 0 and than in MenACWY recipients.

From cysteine to phenylalanine, the CDR3 is 15 amino acids long. Left in the record is the CDR3 DNA by itself, 45 bases read in frame from the first base. CDR1 and CDR2 are drawn from the germline V gene: MNHEY, SVGAGI. V lost 5 bases and J lost 0 bases; the stretch between them is 14 bases long. The CDR3 regions of human TCRbeta chains were analyzed by immunosequencing. In the paper's pipeline: Repertoire TCRs were matched against a reference library of SARS-CoV-2-specific TCRs generated with the MIRA antigen-specificity platform. Breadth was defined as the fraction of unique TCRs that were SARS-CoV-2-associated. Depth was defined as the fraction of total T cells that were SARS-CoV-2-associated. Using the MIRA data, each spike-specific TCR was assigned both to the spike region to which the TCR was reactive and to a CD4 or CD8 class. Log10-transformed breadth and depth values were compared by one-way ANOVA with Sidak's multiple comparisons tests. Imported from immuneACCESS, the table was reduced by TCRdb to in-frame sequences with V and J called. These copies leave out some clones; in studies compared against another copy, an unresolved V gene accounts for under half, and the cause of the remainder is not known. D and trimming were read from the DNA, whereas the V and J calls and clone size are those reported in that table. The sample table shows 95,000 to 130,000 clones, and about 90% are seen once. The ten largest clones capture 6.5% to 8.5% of the sample.

The material was peripheral blood, obtained on day 0 of AZD1222 vaccination. The V and J genes are TRBV6-5 and TRBJ2-7; the D gene assignment is ambiguous. The TCR originated in an adult in good health. The DNA sequence is given as TGTGCCAGCAGTCCGACCGTATCCAGCTCCTACGAGCAGTACTTC. The translation is CASSPTVSSSYEQYF.